This TCR beta chain was identified during a study of graft-versus-host responses after intestinal transplantation. Study-level information: Recipients had transplants, and these were multivisceral, liver-intestinal, or isolated intestinal. Notes on the study in general: Early HvG declines after transplant were associated with peak circulating GvH clone levels. Allografts from individuals with graft-donor T cell macrochimerism displayed high graft-versus-host to host-versus-graft clonal ratios.

Details on this clone: Its antigen remains unidentified.

The V end was cut by 7 bases, the J end by 3 bases, with 14 bases between. The CDR3 contains 14 residues. The germline gives CDR1 SGHRS, CDR2 YFSETQ. Repertoires were generated with immunoSEQ multiplex PCR, while TCRdb's copy carries only in-frame clones and drops some. Of nearly 45,000 clones in the sample, over 75% are singletons; the top ten hold approximately 4.7%. The V and J genes are TRBV5-1 and TRBJ1-5, with a possible D match to TRBD1 (5 bases). Source: PBMCs, taken 524 days after transplant. The clonotype originates from a human patient who received an intestinal transplant, so some T cells may come from the graft donor. CDR3 in amino acids: CASETGGLNQPQHF. As DNA, the CDR3 is TGCGCCAGCGAGACTGGGGGTCTCAATCAGCCCCAGCATTTT.